The sequence of this T cell receptor beta chain was determined in a study of lymphopenia after photon versus proton radiotherapy (dated by TCRdb to 2018 to 2020). Background for the entire study: In patients with gastrointestinal tumors who developed high-grade lymphopenia, the study compared the immunological effects of photon radiation therapy with those of proton radiation therapy. The cohort included roughly 20 patients with gastrointestinal tumors who developed lymphopenia after receiving either photon or proton therapy. The study was designed to characterize how the impact on the immune system differs between the two radiation modalities.

A word on this clone: Its specific antigen is unknown. Base qualities are not recorded, but no much larger clone differs from it by a single base.

The library was made by the immunoSEQ multiplex PCR assay. Deep sequencing of rearranged TCR beta loci, alongside multiparametric flow cytometry, was used to profile T cell repertoires. This is the immuneACCESS table as TCRdb keeps it, with only in-frame sequences that have V and J called. A part of the clones is gone; compared with another copy, unresolved V genes explain less than half, and the rest is unexplained. Counted in this sample were some 30,000 clones; over 75% of them appeared once. Roughly 15% of the sample lies in the top ten. Beyond this particular receptor, the publication reports: After the lymphocyte count nadir, photon-treated repertoires showed oligoclonal expansion, especially of CD8+ Temra cells, which drove the drop in diversity. The survival association was examined only in patients who died, and the authors described better survival with proton therapy as a possibility, not as a demonstrated result. Among patients across the cohort who died, overall survival time showed an inverse correlation with a larger post-nadir drop in TCR diversity. Relative stability during treatment was observed in proton-treated patients, whereas loss of naive T cells and TCR diversity and gain of effector/memory populations were observed in photon-treated patients.

V lost 3 bases and J lost 13 bases; the stretch between them is 19 bases long. Counted from cysteine to phenylalanine, this CDR3 has 15 amino acids. CDR3 DNA only is kept here, 45 bases in frame from base 1. The germline V gene encodes CDR1 KGHSH and CDR2 LQKENI. The chain was built from TRBV18 and TRBJ1-6; TRBD1 is a possible D gene, resting on 6 matching bases. The sample in question was peripheral blood, obtained from a patient treated with proton-based radiotherapy. This TCR was recovered from a woman between 70 and 85 years old with pancreatic cancer. The CDR3 protein is CASSPTGGLVRPLHF. The DNA reads TGTGCCAGCTCACCGACAGGAGGCTTAGTACGTCCCCTCCACTTT.